This TCR beta chain comes out of a study of OX40 agonist ivuxolimab in advanced cancers. The overall study: Eligibility admitted prior anti-PD-1, anti-PD-L1 or anti-CTLA-4 therapy; 35% to 40% had some. Three dose-escalation patients had partial responses: one with hepatocellular carcinoma and two with cutaneous melanoma.

Germline loops: CDR1 SGHAT, CDR2 FQNNGV. Trimming cost V 0 bases and J 1 base, with 10 bases left between them. The CDR3 runs to 15 residues. TCRdb's table, derived via immunoSEQ multiplex PCR, lists solely in-frame clones and lacks some. Counted here are some 57,000 clones, approximately 84% occurring once; the ten biggest clones make up 1.2%. On cycle 4 day 1 and cycle 7 day 1, as well as at baseline, blood was sampled. Sequences were derived from CD4+ or CD8+ T cells sorted from blood, sampled in a trial of the OX40 agonist ivuxolimab. This receptor was obtained from an adult with an advanced solid tumor such as melanoma, head and neck, liver or kidney cancer. The chain recombines TRBV11-2 with TRBJ2-7; no definite D call. CDR3 sequence: CASSLDQTRSYEQYF. The CDR3 bases are TGTGCCAGCAGCTTAGATCAGACCAGATCCTACGAGCAGTACTTC. The full variable domain, rest sourced from reference TRBV11-2 and TRBJ2-7, is EAGVAQSPRYKIIEKRQSVAFWCNPISGHATLYWYQQILGQGPKLLIQFQNNGVVDDSQLPKDRFSAERLKGVDSTLKIQPAKLEDSAVYLCASSLDQTRSYEQYFGPGTRLTVT.